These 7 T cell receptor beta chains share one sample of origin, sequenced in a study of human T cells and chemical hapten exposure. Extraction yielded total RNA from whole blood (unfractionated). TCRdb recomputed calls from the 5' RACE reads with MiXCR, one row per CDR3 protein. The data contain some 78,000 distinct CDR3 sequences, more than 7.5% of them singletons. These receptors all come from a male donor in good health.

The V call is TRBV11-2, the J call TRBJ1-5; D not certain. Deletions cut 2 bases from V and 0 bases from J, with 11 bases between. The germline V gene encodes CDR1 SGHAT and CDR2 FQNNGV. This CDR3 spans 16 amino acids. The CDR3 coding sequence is TGTGCCAGCAGCTTAAATCCTGGGTCTAGCAATCAGCCCCAGCATTTT. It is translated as CASSLNPGSSNQPQHF.

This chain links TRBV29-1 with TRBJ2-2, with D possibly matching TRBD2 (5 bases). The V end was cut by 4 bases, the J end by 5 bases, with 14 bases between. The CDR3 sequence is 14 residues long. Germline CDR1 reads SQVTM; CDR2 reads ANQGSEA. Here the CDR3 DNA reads TGCAGCGTTGGAGGAGAGAGGGTTACCGGGGAGCTGTTTTTT. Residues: CSVGGERVTGELFF.

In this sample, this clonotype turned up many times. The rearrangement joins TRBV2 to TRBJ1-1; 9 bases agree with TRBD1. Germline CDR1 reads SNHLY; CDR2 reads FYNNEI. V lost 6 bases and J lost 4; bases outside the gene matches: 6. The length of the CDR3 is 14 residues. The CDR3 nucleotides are TGTGCCAGCAGGGACAGGGGCTTGGGCACTGAAGCTTTCTTT. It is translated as CASRDRGLGTEAFF.

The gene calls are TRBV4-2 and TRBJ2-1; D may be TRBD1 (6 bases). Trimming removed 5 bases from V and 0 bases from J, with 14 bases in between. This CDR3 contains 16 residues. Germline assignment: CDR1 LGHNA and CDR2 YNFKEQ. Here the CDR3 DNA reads TGTGCCAGCAGCTACCACAGGGAGAGCTCCTACAATGAGCAGTTCTTC. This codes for CASSYHRESSYNEQFF.

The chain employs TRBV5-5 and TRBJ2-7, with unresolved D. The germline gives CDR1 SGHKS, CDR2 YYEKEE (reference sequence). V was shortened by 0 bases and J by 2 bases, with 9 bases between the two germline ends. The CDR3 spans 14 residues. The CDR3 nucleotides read TGTGCCAGCAGCTTGGTTGTGAGAACCTACGAGCAGTACTTC. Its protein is CASSLVVRTYEQYF.

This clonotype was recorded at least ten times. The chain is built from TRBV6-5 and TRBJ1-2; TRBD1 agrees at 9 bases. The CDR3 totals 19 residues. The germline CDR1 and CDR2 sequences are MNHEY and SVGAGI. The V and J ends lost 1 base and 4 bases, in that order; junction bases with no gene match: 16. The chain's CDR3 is CASSYWGGDRVSWRYGYTF. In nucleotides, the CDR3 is TGTGCCAGCAGTTACTGGGGAGGGGACAGGGTATCTTGGCGCTATGGCTACACCTTC.

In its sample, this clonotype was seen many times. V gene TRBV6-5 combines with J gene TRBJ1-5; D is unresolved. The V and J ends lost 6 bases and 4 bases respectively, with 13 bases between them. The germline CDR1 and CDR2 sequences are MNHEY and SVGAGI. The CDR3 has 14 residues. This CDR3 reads CASSSDGGNQPQHF. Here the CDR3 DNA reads TGTGCCAGCAGCTCGGACGGTGGGAATCAGCCCCAGCATTTT.